This entry describes one T cell receptor beta chain. The data were taken from a study of blood T cell repertoires in COVID-19. The CDR3 contains 15 residues. Trimming removed 0 bases from V and 5 bases from J; junction bases left unmatched: 6. CDR1 and CDR2 from the germline V gene are SGHRS and YFSETQ. Authors' processing steps: The authors estimated nucleated cell counts from reference gene primer amplification. Libraries were prepared by immunoSEQ multiplex PCR; TCRdb keeps only in-frame clonotypes and omits some of them. That table furnishes V, J and clone size, whereas the DNA furnished D and trimming. The sample contains about 220,000 clones, around nine tenths of which appear only once.

This TCR came from a man between 40 and 49 years old with acute or convalescent COVID-19. The rearrangement links TRBV5-1 to TRBJ2-7, with 9 positions matching TRBD1. The sequencing sample was made of peripheral blood. CDR3 loop: CASSLVGTGKDEQYF. Written as DNA, the CDR3 is TGCGCCAGCAGCTTGGTTGGGACAGGGAAGGACGAGCAGTACTTC. Full variable domain (missing parts from reference TRBV5-1 and TRBJ2-7): KAGVTQTPRYLIKTRGQQVTLSCSPISGHRSVSWYQQTPGQGLQFLFEYFSETQRNKGNFPGRFSGRQFSNSRSEMNVSTLELGDSALYLCASSLVGTGKDEQYFGPGTRLTVT.